The clone carrying this T cell receptor beta chain occurred many times. Its antigen is still unknown. RNA transcripts were the template for amplifying TCR beta CDR3 regions. A set of HTBI primers served as the primers for a first-round RT-PCR of the TCR CDR3. TCRdb independently ran MiXCR on the multiplex PCR reads; one entry per CDR3 protein. Of about 560,000 distinct CDR3 sequences listed, about a sixth are singletons. Among the patients, aged 18 to 65, hyperthyroidism was newly diagnosed and had lasted under 2 months. These data are taken from a study of T cells in Graves' hyperthyroidism and ophthalmopathy. General study points: Appearing also in blood were most of the thyroid clonotypes expanded above 0.001. From stable hyperthyroidism, ophthalmopathy was set apart by a 13 V-J model.

Germline V gene data show CDR1 as DFQATT and CDR2 as SNEGSKA (reference sequence). The length of the CDR3 is 18 residues. Trimming cost V 3 bases and J 4 bases; bases outside gene matches: 18. Material: blood. This receptor was obtained from a woman in her 30s with Graves' hyperthyroidism. This chain joins TRBV20-1 and TRBJ2-7; TRBD2 matches 10 bases. CDR3 loop: CSASRPSRRLAGEYEQYF. The CDR3 DNA reads as TGCAGTGCTAGCCGTCCCAGCCGGCGGCTAGCGGGAGAGTACGAGCAGTACTTC.